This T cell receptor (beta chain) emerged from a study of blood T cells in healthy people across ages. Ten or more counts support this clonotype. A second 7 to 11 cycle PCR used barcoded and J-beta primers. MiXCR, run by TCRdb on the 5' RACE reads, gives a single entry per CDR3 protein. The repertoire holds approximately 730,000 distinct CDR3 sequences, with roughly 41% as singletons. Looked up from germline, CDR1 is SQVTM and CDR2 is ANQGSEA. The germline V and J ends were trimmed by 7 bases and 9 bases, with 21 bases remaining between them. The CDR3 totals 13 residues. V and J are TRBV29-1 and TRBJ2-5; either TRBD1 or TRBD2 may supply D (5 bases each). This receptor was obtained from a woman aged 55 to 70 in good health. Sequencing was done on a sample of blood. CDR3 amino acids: CSADGGTIWAQYF. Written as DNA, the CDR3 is TGCAGCGCTGATGGGGGAACAATATGGGCCCAGTACTTC.